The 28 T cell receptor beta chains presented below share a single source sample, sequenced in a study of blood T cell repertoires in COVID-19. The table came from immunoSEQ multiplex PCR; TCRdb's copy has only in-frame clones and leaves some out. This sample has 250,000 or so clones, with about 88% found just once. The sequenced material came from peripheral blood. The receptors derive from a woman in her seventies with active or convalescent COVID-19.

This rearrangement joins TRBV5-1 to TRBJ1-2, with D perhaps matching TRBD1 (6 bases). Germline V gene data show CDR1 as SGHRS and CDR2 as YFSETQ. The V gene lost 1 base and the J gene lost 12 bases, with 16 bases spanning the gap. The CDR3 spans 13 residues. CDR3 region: CASSLMGAHENTF. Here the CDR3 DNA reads TGCGCCAGCAGCTTGATGGGGGCGCACGAAAACACCTTC.

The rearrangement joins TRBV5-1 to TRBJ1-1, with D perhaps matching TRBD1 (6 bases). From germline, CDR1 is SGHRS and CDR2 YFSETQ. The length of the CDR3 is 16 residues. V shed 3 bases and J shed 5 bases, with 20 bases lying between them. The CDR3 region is CASSSRATGWGTEAFF. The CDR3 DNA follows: TGCGCCAGCAGCTCGCGGGCGACAGGATGGGGGACTGAAGCTTTCTTT.

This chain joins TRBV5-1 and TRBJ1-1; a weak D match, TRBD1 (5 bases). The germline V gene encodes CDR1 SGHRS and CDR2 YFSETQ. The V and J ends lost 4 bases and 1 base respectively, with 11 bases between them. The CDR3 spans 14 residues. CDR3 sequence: CASSPGHTNTEAFF. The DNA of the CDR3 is TGCGCCAGCAGCCCAGGACATACGAACACTGAAGCTTTCTTT.

CDR3: CASSLSYNSPLHF. DNA for the CDR3: TGTGCCAGTAGTTTATCCTATAATTCACCCCTCCACTTT. The chain combines TRBV19 with TRBJ1-6; D is ambiguous. The germline V gene has CDR1 LNHDA and CDR2 SQIVND (reference sequence). This CDR3 contains 13 residues. Between the trimmed V and J ends, which lost 5 bases and 1 base, there was a span of 3 bases.

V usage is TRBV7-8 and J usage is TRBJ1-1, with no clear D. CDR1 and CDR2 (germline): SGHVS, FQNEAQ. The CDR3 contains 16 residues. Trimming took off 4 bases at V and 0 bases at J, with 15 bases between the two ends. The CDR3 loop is CASSSKRSHVNTEAFF. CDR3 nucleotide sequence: TGTGCCAGCAGCTCCAAGAGGTCTCATGTGAACACTGAAGCTTTCTTT.

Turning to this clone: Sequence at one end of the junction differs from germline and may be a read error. The CDR3 is CASNGGNNGELFF. The CDR3 DNA is TGTGCCAGCAACGGGGGGAACAACGGGGAGCTGTTTTTT. V gene TRBV25-1 combines with J gene TRBJ2-2; TRBD2 matches at 7 bases. CDR3 size: 13 residues. Germline V gives CDR1 MGHDK, CDR2 SYGVNS.

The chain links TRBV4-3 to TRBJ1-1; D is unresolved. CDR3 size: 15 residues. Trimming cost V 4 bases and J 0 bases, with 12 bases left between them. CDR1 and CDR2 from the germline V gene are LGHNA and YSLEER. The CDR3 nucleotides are TGCGCCAGCAGCCGCGGGAGAATCCTGAACACTGAAGCTTTCTTT. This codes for CASSRGRILNTEAFF.

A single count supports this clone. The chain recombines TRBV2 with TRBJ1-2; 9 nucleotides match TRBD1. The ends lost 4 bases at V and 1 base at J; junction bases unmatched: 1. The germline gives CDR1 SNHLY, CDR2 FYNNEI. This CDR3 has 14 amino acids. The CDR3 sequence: CASSGDRVNYGYTF. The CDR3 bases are TGTGCCAGCAGTGGGGACAGGGTTAACTATGGCTACACCTTC.

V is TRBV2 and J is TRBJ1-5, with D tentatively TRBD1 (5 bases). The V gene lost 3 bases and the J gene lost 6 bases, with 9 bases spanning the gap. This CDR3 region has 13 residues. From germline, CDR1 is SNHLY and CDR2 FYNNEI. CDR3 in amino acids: CASSEQGIQPQHF. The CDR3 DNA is TGTGCCAGCAGTGAGCAGGGAATTCAGCCCCAGCATTTT.

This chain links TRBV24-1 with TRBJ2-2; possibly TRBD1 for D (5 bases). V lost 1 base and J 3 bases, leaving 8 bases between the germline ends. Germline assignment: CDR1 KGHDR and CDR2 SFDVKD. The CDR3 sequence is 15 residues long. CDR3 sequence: CATSDLSRDTGELFF. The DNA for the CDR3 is TGTGCCACCAGTGATTTAAGCAGGGACACCGGGGAGCTGTTTTTT.

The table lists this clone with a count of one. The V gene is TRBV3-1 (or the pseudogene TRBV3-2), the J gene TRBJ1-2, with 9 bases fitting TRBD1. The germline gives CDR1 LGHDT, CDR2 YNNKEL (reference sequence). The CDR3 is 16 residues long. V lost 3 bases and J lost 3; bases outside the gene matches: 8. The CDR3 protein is CASSQGQGAPYYGYTF. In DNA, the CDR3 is TGTGCCAGCAGCCAGGGACAGGGAGCTCCCTACTATGGCTACACCTTC.

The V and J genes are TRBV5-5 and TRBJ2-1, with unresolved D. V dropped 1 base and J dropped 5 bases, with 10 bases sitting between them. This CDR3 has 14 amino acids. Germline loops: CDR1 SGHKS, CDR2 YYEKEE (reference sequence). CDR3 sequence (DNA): TGTGCCAGCAGCTTGTTATTGGCCGACAATGAGCAGTTCTTC. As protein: CASSLLLADNEQFF.

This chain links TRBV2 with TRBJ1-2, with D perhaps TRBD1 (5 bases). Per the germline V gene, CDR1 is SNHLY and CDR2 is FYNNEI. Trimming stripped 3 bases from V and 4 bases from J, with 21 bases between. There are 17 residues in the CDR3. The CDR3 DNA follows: TGTGCCAGCAGTGAGGGGGGGACGGGGCAGATCCCCTATGGCTACACCTTC. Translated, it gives CASSEGGTGQIPYGYTF.

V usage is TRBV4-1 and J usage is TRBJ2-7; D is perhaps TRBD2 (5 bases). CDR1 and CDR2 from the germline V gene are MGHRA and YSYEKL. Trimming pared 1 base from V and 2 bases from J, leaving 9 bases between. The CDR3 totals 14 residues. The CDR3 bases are TGCGCCAGCAGCCAAGGGGAGAGGACCTACGAGCAGTACTTC. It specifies CASSQGERTYEQYF.

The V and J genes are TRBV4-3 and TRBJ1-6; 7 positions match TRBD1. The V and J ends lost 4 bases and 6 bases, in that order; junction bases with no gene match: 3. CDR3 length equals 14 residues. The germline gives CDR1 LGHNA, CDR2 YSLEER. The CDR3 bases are TGCGCCAGCAGCCCACAGGGGTCTAATTCACCCCTCCACTTT. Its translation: CASSPQGSNSPLHF.

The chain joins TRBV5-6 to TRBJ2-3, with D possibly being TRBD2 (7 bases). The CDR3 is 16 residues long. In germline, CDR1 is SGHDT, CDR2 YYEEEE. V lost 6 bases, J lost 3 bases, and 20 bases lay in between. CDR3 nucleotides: TGTGCCAGCACCCTAGGGGGGGCCAAGGGGACAGATACGCAGTATTTT. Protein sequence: CASTLGGAKGTDTQYF.

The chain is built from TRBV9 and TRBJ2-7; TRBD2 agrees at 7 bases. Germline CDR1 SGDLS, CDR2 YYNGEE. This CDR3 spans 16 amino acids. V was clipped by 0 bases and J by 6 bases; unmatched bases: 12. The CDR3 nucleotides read TGTGCCAGCAGCGTAGAGCACACCCCCCGCGGGGGCGAGCAGTACTTC. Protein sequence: CASSVEHTPRGGEQYF.

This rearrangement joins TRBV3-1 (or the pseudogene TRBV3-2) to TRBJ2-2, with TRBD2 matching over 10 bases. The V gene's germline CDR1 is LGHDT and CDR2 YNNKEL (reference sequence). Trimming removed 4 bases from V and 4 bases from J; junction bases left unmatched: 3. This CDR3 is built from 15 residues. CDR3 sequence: CASSRGLAATGELFF. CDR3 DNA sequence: TGTGCCAGCAGCCGTGGACTAGCGGCCACCGGGGAGCTGTTTTTT.

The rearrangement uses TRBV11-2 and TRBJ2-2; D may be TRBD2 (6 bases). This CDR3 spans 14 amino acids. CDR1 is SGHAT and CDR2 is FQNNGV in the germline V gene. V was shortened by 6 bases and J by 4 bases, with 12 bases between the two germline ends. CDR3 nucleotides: TGTGCCAGCAGGAGGGGCGGGGTCACCGGGGAGCTGTTTTTT. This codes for CASRRGGVTGELFF.

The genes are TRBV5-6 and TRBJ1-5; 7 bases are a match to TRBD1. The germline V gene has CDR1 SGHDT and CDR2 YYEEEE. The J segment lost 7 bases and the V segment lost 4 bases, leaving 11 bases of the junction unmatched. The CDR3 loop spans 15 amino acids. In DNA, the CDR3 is TGTGCCAGCAGCATAGGACAGGCAGGTGGGCAGCCCCAGCATTTT. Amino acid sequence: CASSIGQAGGQPQHF.

CDR3 region: CASSLADTQYF. Written as DNA, the CDR3 is TGTGCCAGCAGCTTAGCTGATACGCAGTATTTT. This sequence joins TRBV13 and TRBJ2-3; D is undetermined. Between the trimmed V and J ends, which lost 1 base and 6 bases, there was a span of 2 bases. The CDR3 runs to 11 residues. Germline loops: CDR1 PRHDT, CDR2 FYEKMQ (reference sequence).

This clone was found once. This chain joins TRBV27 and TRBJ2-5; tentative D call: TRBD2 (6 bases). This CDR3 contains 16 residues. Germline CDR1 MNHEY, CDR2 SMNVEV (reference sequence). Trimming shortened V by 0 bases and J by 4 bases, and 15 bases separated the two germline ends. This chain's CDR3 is CASSLSNQGGRETQYF. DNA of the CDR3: TGTGCCAGCAGTTTATCGAACCAGGGAGGTCGAGAGACCCAGTACTTC.

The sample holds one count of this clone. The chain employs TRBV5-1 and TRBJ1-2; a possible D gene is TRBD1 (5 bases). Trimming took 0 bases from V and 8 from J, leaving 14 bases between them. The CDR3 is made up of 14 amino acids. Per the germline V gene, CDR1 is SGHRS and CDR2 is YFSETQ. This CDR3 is CASSLELRDRGYTF. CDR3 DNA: TGCGCCAGCAGCTTGGAACTCAGGGATAGGGGCTACACCTTC.

The CDR3: CASSFRGDSYEQYF. The CDR3 bases are TGTGCCAGCAGCTTCCGCGGCGACTCCTACGAGCAGTACTTC. The gene calls are TRBV7-2 and TRBJ2-7; D unclear. This CDR3 is built from 14 residues. Trimming cost V 3 bases and J 0 bases, with 9 bases left between them. Germline assignment: CDR1 SGHTA and CDR2 FQGNSA.

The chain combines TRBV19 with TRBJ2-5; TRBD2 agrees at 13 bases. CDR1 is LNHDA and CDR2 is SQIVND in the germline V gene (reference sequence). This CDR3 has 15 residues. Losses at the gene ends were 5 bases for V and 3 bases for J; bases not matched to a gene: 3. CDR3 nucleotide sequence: TGTGCCAGTAGTTCGGGACTAGCGGGGAAAGAGACCCAGTACTTC. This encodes CASSSGLAGKETQYF.

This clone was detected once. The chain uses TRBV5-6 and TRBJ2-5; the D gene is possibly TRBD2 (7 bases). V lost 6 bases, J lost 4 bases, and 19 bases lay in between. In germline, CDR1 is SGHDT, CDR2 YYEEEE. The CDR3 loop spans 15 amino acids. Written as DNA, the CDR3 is TGTGCCAGCACGTATGCGGGGGCCATGGGAGAGACCCAGTACTTC. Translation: CASTYAGAMGETQYF.

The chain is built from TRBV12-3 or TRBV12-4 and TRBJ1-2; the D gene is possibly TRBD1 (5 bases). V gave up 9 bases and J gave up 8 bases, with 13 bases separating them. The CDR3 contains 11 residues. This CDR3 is CASSIGHGYTF. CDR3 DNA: TGTGCCAGTAGTATTGGACACGGCTACACCTTC.

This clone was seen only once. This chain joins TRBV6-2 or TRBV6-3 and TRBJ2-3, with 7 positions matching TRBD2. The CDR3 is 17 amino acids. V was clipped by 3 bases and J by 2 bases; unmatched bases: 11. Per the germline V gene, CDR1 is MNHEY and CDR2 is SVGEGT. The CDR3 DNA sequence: TGTGCCAGCAGTTATATGTATGCTAGCGGCCTCACAGATACGCAGTATTTT. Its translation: CASSYMYASGLTDTQYF.